A selection of T cell receptor beta chains follows, all from one sample in a study of HIV-infected patients and healthy controls. TCRdb independently ran MiXCR on the 5' RACE reads; one entry per CDR3 protein. The sample has 8,100 or so distinct CDR3 sequences, about 9.4% seen once; the top ten hold about 15%. The input for sequencing was blood, taken before antiretroviral therapy. These receptors originate from an adult with HIV infection. CDR3s include the opening cysteine and the closing phenylalanine or tryptophan. Each record gives: clone size, CDR3 length, V gene, CDR3 protein. Size is stated for part of the rows, as once, few or many counts, or as a class when the clone is expanded.

size: many
length: 16
V: TRBV6-2/TRBV6-3
CDR3: CASSYSARTSTSEQFF

size: medium-sized
length: 13
V: TRBV5-1
CDR3: CASSLGGGPEAFF

size: medium-sized
length: 16
V: TRBV11-2
CDR3: CASSLGSGHPPETQYF

size: NA
length: 14
V: TRBV9
CDR3: CASSVVASSDTQYF

size: medium-sized
length: 16
V: TRBV27
CDR3: CASSLLALSSYNEQFF

size: many
length: 15
V: TRBV9
CDR3: CASSVADSGAGEQYF

size: many
length: 12
V: TRBV7-6
CDR3: CASSLDTGELFF

size: medium-sized
length: 13
V: TRBV6-5
CDR3: CASSYRPGIAAFF

size: many
length: 13
V: TRBV9
CDR3: CASSDNRGPEAFF

size: NA
length: 15
V: TRBV28
CDR3: CASTGQAANTGELFF

size: medium-sized
length: 14
V: TRBV11-3
CDR3: CASSLGYGEETQYF

size: NA
length: 16
V: TRBV6-1
CDR3: CASRTTGTVRTDTQYF

size: medium-sized
length: 13
V: TRBV10-3
CDR3: CAINEGQGETQYF

size: NA
length: 14
V: TRBV18
CDR3: CASSPPSGSNEQFF

size: medium-sized
length: 13
V: TRBV28
CDR3: CASSVLASGELFF

size: many
length: 16
V: TRBV7-2
CDR3: CASSLEVGLSNSPLHF

size: many
length: 12
V: TRBV7-2
CDR3: CASSPTLYEQYF

size: medium-sized
length: 12
V: TRBV30
CDR3: CAWSLGYNEQFF

size: many
length: 18
V: TRBV5-1
CDR3: CASSLQSSRGSLLGELFF

size: medium-sized
length: 14
V: TRBV5-1
CDR3: CASSLTDQGYEQYF

size: NA
length: 15
V: TRBV18
CDR3: CASSPRASGDNEQFF

size: medium-sized
length: 16
V: TRBV7-9
CDR3: CASSLIEGLGSDTQYF

size: many
length: 15
V: TRBV11-1
CDR3: CASSFRSGDNGELFF

size: NA
length: 16
V: TRBV11-2
CDR3: CASSPGLAGVSGELFF

size: medium-sized
length: 13
V: TRBV5-1
CDR3: CASSLDAIYEQYF

size: many
length: 15
V: TRBV24-1
CDR3: CATSGLAGATNEQFF

size: few
length: 13
V: TRBV29-1
CDR3: CSALSGATDTQYF

size: many
length: 16
V: TRBV27
CDR3: CASSLKGTGSSGELFF

size: many
length: 18
V: TRBV4-1
CDR3: CASSLETSGGTSYNEQFF

size: many
length: 12
V: TRBV19
CDR3: CASEGKIYGYTF

size: many
length: 15
V: TRBV9
CDR3: CASSTLAVSTDTQYF

size: many
length: 15
V: TRBV20-1
CDR3: CSARGYRESAYEQYF

size: many
length: 16
V: TRBV19
CDR3: CASSPRPGVTSGELFF

size: NA
length: 12
V: TRBV12-3/TRBV12-4
CDR3: CASSPDTTEAFF

size: medium-sized
length: 12
V: TRBV11-2
CDR3: CASSPGANVLTF

size: few
length: 13
V: TRBV29-1
CDR3: CSAQDPSAGELFF

size: medium-sized
length: 14
V: TRBV19
CDR3: CASSALREPDTQYF

size: many
length: 14
V: TRBV6-5
CDR3: CASSRGEDSYEQYF

size: many
length: 17
V: TRBV27
CDR3: CASSLVSPGTFTDTQYF

size: medium-sized
length: 16
V: TRBV7-2
CDR3: CASSVLAGTGADTQYF

size: NA
length: 17
V: TRBV19
CDR3: CASSIRLGAASNEKLFF

size: few
length: 12
V: TRBV5-4
CDR3: CASSSRKGTQYF

size: many
length: 17
V: TRBV5-1
CDR3: CASSLTGQPSAGNTIYF

size: many
length: 16
V: TRBV29-1
CDR3: CSVGRTGGSGANVLTF

size: many
length: 15
V: TRBV30
CDR3: CAWSPTGAFTDTQYF

size: medium-sized
length: 12
V: TRBV2
CDR3: CASSVSGNEQFF

size: many
length: 13
V: TRBV6-1
CDR3: CASRRDRNYGYTF

size: NA
length: 18
V: TRBV6-5
CDR3: CASSDFDIATGGSTEAFF

size: NA
length: 15
V: TRBV12-3/TRBV12-4
CDR3: CASSLRDSRTYEQYF

size: medium-sized
length: 16
V: TRBV14
CDR3: CASSQVYAGNTGELFF

size: NA
length: 15
V: TRBV6-5
CDR3: CASSQTGDLYYGYTF

size: many
length: 15
V: TRBV4-1
CDR3: CASSARGADLPVQYF

size: few
length: 14
V: TRBV5-6
CDR3: CASTETPNDHEQFF

size: medium-sized
length: 13
V: TRBV4-2
CDR3: CASSQERNTEAFF

size: NA
length: 13
V: TRBV18
CDR3: CASSPPMRDEQFF

size: many
length: 14
V: TRBV5-4
CDR3: CASSLGLGVYEQYF

size: medium-sized
length: 18
V: TRBV10-3
CDR3: CAISAGGGSPTNTGELFF

size: NA
length: 11
V: TRBV24-1
CDR3: CATSGGPEQFF

size: NA
length: 17
V: TRBV7-9
CDR3: CASSPSGWRGPNEKLFF

size: many
length: 14
V: TRBV11-2
CDR3: CASSFLENTGELFF